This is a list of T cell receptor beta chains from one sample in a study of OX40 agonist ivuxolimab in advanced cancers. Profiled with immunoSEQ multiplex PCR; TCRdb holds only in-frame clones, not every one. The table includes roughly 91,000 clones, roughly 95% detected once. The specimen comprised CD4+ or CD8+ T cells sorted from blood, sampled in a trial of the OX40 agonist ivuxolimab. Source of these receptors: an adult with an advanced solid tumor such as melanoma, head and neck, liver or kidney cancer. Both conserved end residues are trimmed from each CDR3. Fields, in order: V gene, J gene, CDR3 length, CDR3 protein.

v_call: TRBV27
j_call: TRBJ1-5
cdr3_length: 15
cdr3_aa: ASSPGTTRYSNQPQH

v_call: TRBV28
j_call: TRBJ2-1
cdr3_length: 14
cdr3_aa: ASSLKGGGRTDEQF

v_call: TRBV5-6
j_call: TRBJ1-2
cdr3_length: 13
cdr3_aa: ASSYRSVMRDGYT

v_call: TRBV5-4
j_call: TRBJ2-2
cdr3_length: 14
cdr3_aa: ASSLYLAGVTGELF

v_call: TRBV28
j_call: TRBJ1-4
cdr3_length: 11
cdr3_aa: ASNHRENEKLF

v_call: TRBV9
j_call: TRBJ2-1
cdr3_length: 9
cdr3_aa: ASSFNNEQF

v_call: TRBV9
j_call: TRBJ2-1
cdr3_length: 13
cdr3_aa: ASTLGGGTYNEQF

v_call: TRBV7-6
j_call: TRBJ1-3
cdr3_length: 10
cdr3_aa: ASSLADNTIY

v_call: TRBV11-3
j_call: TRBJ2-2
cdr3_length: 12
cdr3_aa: ASSPIGGTGELF

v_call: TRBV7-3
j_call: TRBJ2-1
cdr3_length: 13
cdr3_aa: ASSLSGGRNNEQF

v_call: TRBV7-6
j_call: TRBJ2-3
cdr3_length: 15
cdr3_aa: ASSWDRDRPSTDTQY

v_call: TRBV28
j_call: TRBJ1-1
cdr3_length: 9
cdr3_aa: ASSSLTEAF

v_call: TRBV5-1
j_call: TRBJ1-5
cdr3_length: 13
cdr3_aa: ASSLEGRVNQPQH

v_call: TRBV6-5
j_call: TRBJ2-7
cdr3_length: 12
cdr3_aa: ASSYRDRPYEQY

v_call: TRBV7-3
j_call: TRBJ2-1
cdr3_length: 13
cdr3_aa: ASSLEGRHGEEQF

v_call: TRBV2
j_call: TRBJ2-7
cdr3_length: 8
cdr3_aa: ASTSYEQY

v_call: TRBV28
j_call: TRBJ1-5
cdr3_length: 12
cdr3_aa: ASSLRGSNQPQH

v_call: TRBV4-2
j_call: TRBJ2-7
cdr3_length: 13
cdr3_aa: ASSQGAGGIYEQY

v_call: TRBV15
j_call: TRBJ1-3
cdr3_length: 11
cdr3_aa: ATSREFGNTIY

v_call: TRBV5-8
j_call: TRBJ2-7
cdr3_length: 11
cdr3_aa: ASSRTSGYEQY

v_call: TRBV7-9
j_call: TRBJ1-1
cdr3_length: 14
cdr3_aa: ASSLNRGGVVTEAF

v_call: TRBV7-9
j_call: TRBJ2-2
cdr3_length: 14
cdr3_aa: ASSLLAGANTGELF

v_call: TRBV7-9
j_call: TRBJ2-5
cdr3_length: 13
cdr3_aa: ASSLGAGGPETQY

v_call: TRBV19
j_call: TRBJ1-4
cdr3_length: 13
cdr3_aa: ASSLGTATNEKLF

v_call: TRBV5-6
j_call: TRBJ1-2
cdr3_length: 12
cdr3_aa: ASSLQGELYGYT

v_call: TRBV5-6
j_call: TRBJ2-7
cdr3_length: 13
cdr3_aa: ASSLGLAGLYEQY

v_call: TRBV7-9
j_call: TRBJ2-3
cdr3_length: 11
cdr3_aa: ASSFGGQDTQY